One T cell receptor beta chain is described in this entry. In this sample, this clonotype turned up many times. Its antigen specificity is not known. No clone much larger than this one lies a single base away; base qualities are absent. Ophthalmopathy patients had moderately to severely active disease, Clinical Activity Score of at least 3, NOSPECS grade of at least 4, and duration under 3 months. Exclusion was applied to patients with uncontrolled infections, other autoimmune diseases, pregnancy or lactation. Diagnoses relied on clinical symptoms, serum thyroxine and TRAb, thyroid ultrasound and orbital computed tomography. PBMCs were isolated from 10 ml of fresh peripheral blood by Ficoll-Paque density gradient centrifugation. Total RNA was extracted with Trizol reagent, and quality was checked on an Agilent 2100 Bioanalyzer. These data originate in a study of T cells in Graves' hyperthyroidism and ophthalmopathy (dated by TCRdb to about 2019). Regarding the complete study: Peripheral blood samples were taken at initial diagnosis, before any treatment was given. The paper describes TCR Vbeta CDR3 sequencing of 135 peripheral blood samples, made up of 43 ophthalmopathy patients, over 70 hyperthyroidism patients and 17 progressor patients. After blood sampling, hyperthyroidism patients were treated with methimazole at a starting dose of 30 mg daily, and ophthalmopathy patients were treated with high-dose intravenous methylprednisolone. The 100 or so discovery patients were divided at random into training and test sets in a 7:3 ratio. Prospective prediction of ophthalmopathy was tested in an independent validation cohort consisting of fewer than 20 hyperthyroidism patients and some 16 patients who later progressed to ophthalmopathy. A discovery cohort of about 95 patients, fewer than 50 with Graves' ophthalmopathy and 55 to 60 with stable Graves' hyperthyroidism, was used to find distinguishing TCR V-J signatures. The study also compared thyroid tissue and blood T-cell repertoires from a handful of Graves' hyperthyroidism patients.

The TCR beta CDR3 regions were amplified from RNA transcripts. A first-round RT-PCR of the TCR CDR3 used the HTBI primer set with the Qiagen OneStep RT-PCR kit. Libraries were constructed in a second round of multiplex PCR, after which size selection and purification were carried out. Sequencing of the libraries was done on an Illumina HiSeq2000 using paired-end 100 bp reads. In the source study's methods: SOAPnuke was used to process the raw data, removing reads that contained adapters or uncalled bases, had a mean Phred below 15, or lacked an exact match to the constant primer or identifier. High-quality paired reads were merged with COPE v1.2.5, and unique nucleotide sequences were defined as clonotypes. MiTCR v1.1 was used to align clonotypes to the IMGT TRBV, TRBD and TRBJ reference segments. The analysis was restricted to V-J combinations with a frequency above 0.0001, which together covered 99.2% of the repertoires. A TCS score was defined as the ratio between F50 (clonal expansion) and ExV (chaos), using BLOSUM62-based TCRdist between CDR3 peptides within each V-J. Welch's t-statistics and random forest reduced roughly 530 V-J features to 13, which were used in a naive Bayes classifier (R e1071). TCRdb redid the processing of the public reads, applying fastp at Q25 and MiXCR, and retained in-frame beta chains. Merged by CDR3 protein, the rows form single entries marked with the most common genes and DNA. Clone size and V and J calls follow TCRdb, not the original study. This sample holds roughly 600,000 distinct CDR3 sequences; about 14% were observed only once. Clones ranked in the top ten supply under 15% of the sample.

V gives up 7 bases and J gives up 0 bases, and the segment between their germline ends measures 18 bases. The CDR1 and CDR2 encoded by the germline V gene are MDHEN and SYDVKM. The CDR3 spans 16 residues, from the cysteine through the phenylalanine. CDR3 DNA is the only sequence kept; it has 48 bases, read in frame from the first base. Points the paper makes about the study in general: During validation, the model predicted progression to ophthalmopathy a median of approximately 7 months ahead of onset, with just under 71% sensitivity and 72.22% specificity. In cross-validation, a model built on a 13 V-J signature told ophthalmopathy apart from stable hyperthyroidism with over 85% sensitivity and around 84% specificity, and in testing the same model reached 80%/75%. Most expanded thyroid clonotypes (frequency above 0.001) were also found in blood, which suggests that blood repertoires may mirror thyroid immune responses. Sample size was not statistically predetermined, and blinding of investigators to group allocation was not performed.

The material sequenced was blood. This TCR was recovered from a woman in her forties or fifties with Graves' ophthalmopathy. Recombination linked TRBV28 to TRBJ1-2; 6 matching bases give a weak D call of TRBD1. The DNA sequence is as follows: TGTGCCAGCATAGGGGGGGGGACACCGACTAACTATGGCTACACCTTC. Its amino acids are CASIGGGTPTNYGYTF.